The 15 T cell receptor beta chains in this list originate from one sample, sequenced in a study of identical twins (TCRdb year 2016). The library came from 5' RACE. The run used an Illumina HiSeq 2000. Through fastp at Q25 and MiXCR, TCRdb rebuilt clones from the public reads, retaining in-frame beta chains. Each entry merges the rows of one CDR3 protein and shows their most common DNA and genes. Within this sample are 1,800,000 or so distinct CDR3 sequences, with under 35% of them counted one time only. About 0.3% of the sample comes from the top ten. The sample taken for sequencing was cord blood. The receptors were gathered from a newborn girl in good health.

A few counts support this clonotype. The chain couples TRBV25-1 to TRBJ1-2; tentatively, D is TRBD1 (5 bases). Per germline, CDR1 MGHDK and CDR2 SYGVNS. This CDR3 is built from 12 residues. With 9 bases removed from V and 4 bases from J, the gap between germline ends came to 12 bases. The CDR3 protein is CASSGTLYGYTF. The CDR3 DNA reads as TGTGCCAGTTCCGGGACCCTCTATGGCTACACCTTC.

This clonotype was observed a handful of times. This chain uses TRBV7-8 with TRBJ2-1; D unclear. CDR1 SGHVS and CDR2 FQNEAQ come from the germline V gene. Trimming removed 1 base at V and 4 bases at J, with 14 bases between. The length of the CDR3 is 16 residues. CDR3 sequence: CASSLGSKSLYNEQFF. The CDR3 coding sequence is TGTGCCAGCAGCTTAGGGTCCAAGTCCTTATACAATGAGCAGTTCTTC.

This chain uses TRBV7-2 with TRBJ2-3, with unresolved D. Germline V CDR1 and CDR2: SGHTA, FQGNSA. The CDR3 has 14 residues. V lost 6 bases, J lost 4 bases, and 14 bases lay in between. For the CDR3, the DNA is TGTGCCAGCAGTTTTACGAGGTTCGCAGATACGCAGTATTTT. It codes for CASSFTRFADTQYF. The full variable domain, in which reference TRBV7-2 and TRBJ2-3 provide the parts outside the CDR3, is GAGVSQSPSNKVTEKGKDVELRCDPISGHTALYWYRQSLGQGLEFLIYFQGNSAPDKSGLPSDRFSAERTGGSVSTLTIQRTQQEDSAVYLCASSFTRFADTQYFGPGTRLTVL.

CDR3 coding DNA: TGTGCCAGCAGCTGGGCGGCAGCCTCTTATAATTCACCCCTCCACTTT. This gives the protein CASSWAAASYNSPLHF. The chain joins TRBV13 to TRBJ1-6, with unresolved D. Deletions cut 4 bases from V and 4 bases from J, with 14 bases between. In germline, CDR1 is PRHDT, CDR2 FYEKMQ (reference sequence). The CDR3 contains 16 residues.

This clonotype came up a few times. The rearrangement uses TRBV10-1 and TRBJ2-1; TRBD1 is a possible D gene (6 bases). Germline loops: CDR1 WNHNN, CDR2 SYGVQD (reference sequence). The V end was cut by 4 bases, the J end by 0 bases, with 13 bases between. The CDR3 runs to 16 residues. CDR3 DNA: TGCGCCAGCAGTGCCTGGACAGCCAGCTCCTACAATGAGCAGTTCTTC. This codes for CASSAWTASSYNEQFF.

The rearrangement joins TRBV29-1 to TRBJ1-2; 10 nucleotides line up with TRBD1. In germline, CDR1 is SQVTM, CDR2 ANQGSEA. The CDR3 runs 12 residues. J was trimmed by 3 bases and V by 8 bases; bases with no gene match: 3. The CDR3 region is CSTGTGDYGYTF. The DNA of the CDR3 is TGCAGCACCGGGACAGGGGACTATGGCTACACCTTC.

The chain is built from TRBV5-1 and TRBJ1-2; D might be TRBD1 (6 bases). CDR1 and CDR2 from the germline V gene are SGHRS and YFSETQ. CDR3 length: 12 amino acids. The V and J ends lost 4 bases and 10 bases respectively, with 14 bases between them. The CDR3: CASSANRDYYTF. CDR3 DNA sequence: TGCGCCAGCAGCGCCAACAGGGATTACTACACCTTC.

This sequence joins TRBV29-1 and TRBJ2-3, with D perhaps TRBD2 (7 bases). The CDR3 spans 15 residues. Germline values: CDR1 SQVTM, CDR2 ANQGSEA. V was shortened by 6 bases and J by 0 bases, with 16 bases between the two germline ends. CDR3 sequence (DNA): TGCAGCGTCTGGGGGGGGGCCCCCAGCACAGATACGCAGTATTTT. This encodes CSVWGGAPSTDTQYF.

There are many counts of this clonotype. CDR3 sequence reads: CASSQWDNEQFF. The CDR3 DNA is TGTGCCAGCAGCCAATGGGACAATGAGCAGTTCTTC. This sequence joins TRBV28 and TRBJ2-1; D call uncertain. CDR1 is MDHEN, CDR2 SYDVKM, per germline. CDR3 length equals 12 residues. The V and J ends lost 6 bases and 5 bases respectively, with 8 bases between them.

CDR3 sequence (DNA): TGTGCCAGCAGCCAAGTACCGGGATGGGGCACCGGGGAGCTGTTTTTT. This gives the protein CASSQVPGWGTGELFF. The gene calls are TRBV3-1 and TRBJ2-2; a weak D match, TRBD2 (5 bases). This CDR3 comprises 16 residues. V was cut by 1 base and J by 4 bases, with 13 bases left in between. The germline CDR1 and CDR2 sequences are LGHDT and YNNKEL (reference sequence). The full variable domain, in which reference TRBV3-1 and TRBJ2-2 provide the parts outside the CDR3, is DTAVSQTPKYLVTQMGNDKSIKCEQNLGHDTMYWYKQDSKKFLKIMFSYNNKELIINETVPNRFSPKSPDKAHLNLHINSLELGDSAVYFCASSQVPGWGTGELFFGEGSRLTVL.

The chain carries TRBV20-1 and TRBJ1-2; D gene uncertain. CDR3 length: 13 residues. Germline V gives CDR1 DFQATT, CDR2 SNEGSKA (reference sequence). V was clipped by 6 bases and J by 4 bases, with 15 bases between them. The CDR3 protein is CSARHTERYGYTF. The CDR3 region has the DNA TGCAGTGCCCGTCATACAGAGCGCTATGGCTACACCTTC.

This clonotype was detected only a few times. The V gene is TRBV20-1, the J gene TRBJ2-7; 14 nucleotides line up with TRBD2. The V gene end was trimmed by 0 bases and the J gene end by 5 bases; junction bases not matched to a gene: 12. The V gene's germline CDR1 is DFQATT and CDR2 SNEGSKA (reference sequence). The CDR3 length is 18 residues. The CDR3 sequence: CSARDGTSGSRFGHEQYF. The CDR3 nucleotides read TGCAGTGCTAGAGATGGGACTAGCGGGAGTAGGTTCGGCCACGAGCAGTACTTC.

Concerning this clonotype: With a much larger clone just one base away, this may be a read error. V gene TRBV12-3 or TRBV12-4 combines with J gene TRBJ2-3; D might be TRBD2 (5 bases). This CDR3 has 14 amino acids. CDR3 amino acids: CASSRASRTDAQYF. The CDR3 bases are TGTGCCAGCAGCCGGGCTAGCCGCACAGATGCGCAGTATTTT.

V and J are TRBV12-3 or TRBV12-4 and TRBJ1-3; 8 bases match TRBD1. The V and J ends lost 7 bases and 2 bases, in that order; junction bases with no gene match: 4. There are 14 residues in the CDR3. CDR3: CASTLDRAGNTIYF. Here the CDR3 DNA reads TGTGCCAGCACCCTGGACAGGGCTGGAAACACCATATATTTT.

In its sample, this clonotype was seen once. V usage is TRBV27 and J usage is TRBJ2-3, with 8 bases that match TRBD1. V trimming: 1 base; J trimming: 4 bases; junction bases outside the gene matches: 4. CDR1 and CDR2 from the germline V gene are MNHEY and SMNVEV (reference sequence). This CDR3 spans 15 amino acids. The CDR3 DNA sequence: TGTGCCAGCAGTTTATGGCAGGGGGCTGCAGATACGCAGTATTTT. It yields the protein CASSLWQGAADTQYF.